This T cell receptor beta chain was documented in a study of shared clonotypes between healthy human individuals. Across the study: Researchers assigned three CD4 naive, three CD4 memory, two CD8 naive and one CD8 memory plate to each donor.

Worth noting for this clone: As yet, its antigen is unknown.

Germline-derived CDR1 and CDR2 are LGHNA and YSLEER. The CDR3 is 15 residues long. Trimming removed 1 base at V and 2 bases at J, with 11 bases between. Produced via immunoSEQ multiplex PCR; TCRdb's table is partial and in-frame only. The repertoire holds fewer than 1.8 million clones, with less than 99% as singletons. Study results and caveats: The four-donor shared clonotypes exceeded non-shared clonotypes in generation probability, with non-shared ones scoring lower. A generally larger estimated richness was seen in naive subsets than in memory subsets. Donor clonotype sharing was expected to depend on sequencing depth.

The sequence came from a man in his thirties or forties in good health. Sequenced: naive CD4+ T cells sorted from blood. The subset: CD45RA+ positively selected. This chain uses TRBV4-3 with TRBJ1-2; D uncertain. The chain's CDR3 is CASSQADGLNYGYTF. CDR3 nucleotides: TGCGCCAGCAGCCAAGCGGACGGGCTGAACTATGGCTACACCTTC.